This section outlines one T cell receptor beta chain sequence together with its context. Its antigen is not yet known. Base qualities are not at hand, and no much larger clone is one base apart. The data originate from a study of blood T cell repertoires in COVID-19 (TCRdb year 2020). General notes on the study: Collaborator samples came from the United States, Italy and Spain and covered acute and convalescent phases of COVID-19. Sample metadata almost always included a de-identified subject ID, COVID-19 status, age in years and sex. Samples came from the ongoing ImmuneRACE study (first 160 participants) plus 1,254 subjects from 6 global collaborators. The dataset comprised deeply sampled blood TCRbeta repertoires from subjects exposed to, actively infected with, or recovered from COVID-19. The repertoires were released in a freely available public database meant as a resource for research on the immune response to SARS-CoV-2. The prospective study material was composed of cDNA or gDNA derived from T cells, B-cell-depleted T cells, or PBMCs. HLA class I and class II types, where available, came from metadata supplied by the sample provider rather than from assay-based typing.

CDR1 and CDR2 (SEHNR, FQNEAQ) derive from the germline V gene (reference sequence). V was cut back by 1 base and J by 4 bases, leaving a gap of 14 bases between them. The CDR3, cysteine through phenylalanine, is 16 amino acids long. The CDR3 DNA has 48 bases and is translated from base 1. What the authors observed across the whole study: The quantity of clinical and demographic metadata differed by source and by participant and was supplied without curation.

The immunoSEQ Assay, a bias-controlled multiplex PCR, was used to amplify TCRbeta CDR3 regions from genomic DNA. From the authors' description of their analysis: Nucleated cell counts per sample were estimated from amplification of reference gene primers within the assay. To quantify the absolute abundance of each unique TCRbeta CDR3 rearrangement, sequence reads were collapsed and filtered. For each sample, productive Simpson clonality was calculated as the square root of Simpson's diversity index over productive rearrangements. Imported from immuneACCESS, the table was reduced by TCRdb to in-frame sequences with V and J called. These copies leave out some clones; in studies compared against another copy, an unresolved V gene accounts for under half, and the cause of the remainder is not known. V and J calls and clone size are given by that table; D and trimming were obtained from the DNA. In this sample the table shows some 300,000 clones, about 88% of which occur a single time. The top ten constitute around 1.2% of the sample.

Each collaborating institution followed its own protocols to collect whole blood in K2EDTA tubes. For TCRbeta analysis, collaborator samples were shipped as frozen whole blood, as isolated PBMCs, or as DNA extracted from either sample type. Sample: peripheral blood. The source of this sequence is a man aged 65 to 85 with acute or convalescent COVID-19. The chain joins TRBV7-9 to TRBJ1-5; the D segment could be TRBD1, given 6 matching bases. The CDR3 amino acid sequence is: CASSLEGGVVNQPQHF. In nucleotide form, the sequence is TGTGCCAGCAGCTTAGAGGGGGGGGTTGTAAATCAGCCCCAGCATTTT.